This TCR beta chain is from a study of cytomegalovirus exposure and HLA in healthy donors. Study background: Both the roughly 120 validation repertoires and the 550 to 750 first-cohort repertoires used the same platform, as reported by a later analysis.

The protocol was immunoSEQ multiplex PCR, while the TCRdb copy is restricted to in-frame clones and leaves out a portion. The top ten hold approximately 3% of the sample, which has 170,000 or so clones, more than 65% seen once. Note on this clone: Its antigen is unknown.

Per the germline V gene, CDR1 is MNHNY and CDR2 is SVGAGI (reference sequence). With 5 bases removed from V and 3 bases from J, the gap between germline ends came to 13 bases. This CDR3 is 14 amino acids long. Among the roughly 120 subjects of the validation cohort, separate from the roughly 670-subject first cohort, were the donors. Overall study findings and caveats: First-cohort TCR clusters tended to co-occur in the approximately 130 validation repertoires, a later analysis found. Some public TCRs appeared in many individuals, while most sequences were rare.

The specimen sequenced was PBMCs. The clonotype comes from a young woman in good health and CMV-seropositive. The chain uses TRBV6-6 and TRBJ1-2, with D tentatively TRBD1 (6 bases). This CDR3 is CASSPARGHYGYTF. The CDR3 region has the DNA TGTGCCAGCAGTCCCGCCAGGGGCCACTATGGCTACACCTTC.